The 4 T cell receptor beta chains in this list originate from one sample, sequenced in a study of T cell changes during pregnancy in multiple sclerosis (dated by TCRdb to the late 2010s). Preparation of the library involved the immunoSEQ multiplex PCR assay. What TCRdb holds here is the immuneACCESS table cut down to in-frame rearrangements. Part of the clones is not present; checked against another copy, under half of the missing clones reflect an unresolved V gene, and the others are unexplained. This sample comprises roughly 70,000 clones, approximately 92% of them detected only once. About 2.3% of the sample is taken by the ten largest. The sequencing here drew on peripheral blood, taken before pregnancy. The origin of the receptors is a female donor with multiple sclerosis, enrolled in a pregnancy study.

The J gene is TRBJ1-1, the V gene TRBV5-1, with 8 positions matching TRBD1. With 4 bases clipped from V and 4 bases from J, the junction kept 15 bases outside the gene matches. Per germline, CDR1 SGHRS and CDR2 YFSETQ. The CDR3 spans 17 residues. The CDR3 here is CASSQGHQGATGTEAFF. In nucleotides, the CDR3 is TGCGCCAGCAGCCAGGGACATCAGGGGGCTACGGGCACTGAAGCTTTCTTT.

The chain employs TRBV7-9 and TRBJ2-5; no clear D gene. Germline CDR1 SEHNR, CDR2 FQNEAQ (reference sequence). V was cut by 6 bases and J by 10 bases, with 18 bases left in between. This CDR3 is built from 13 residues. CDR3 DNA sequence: TGTGCCAGCAGTCCCCAAAATCGACGAGGCCAGTACTTC. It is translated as CASSPQNRRGQYF.

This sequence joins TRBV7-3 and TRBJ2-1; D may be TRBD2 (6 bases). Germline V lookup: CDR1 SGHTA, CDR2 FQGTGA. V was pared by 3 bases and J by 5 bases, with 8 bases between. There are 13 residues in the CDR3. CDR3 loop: CASSFGGNNEQFF. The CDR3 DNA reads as TGTGCCAGCAGCTTCGGGGGTAACAATGAGCAGTTCTTC.

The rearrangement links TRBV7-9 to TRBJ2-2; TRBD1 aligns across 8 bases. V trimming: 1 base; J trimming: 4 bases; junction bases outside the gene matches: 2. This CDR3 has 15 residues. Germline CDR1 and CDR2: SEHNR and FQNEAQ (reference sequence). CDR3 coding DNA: TGTGCCAGCAGCTTAGATACAGGGGGCACCGGGGAGCTGTTTTTT. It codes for CASSLDTGGTGELFF.